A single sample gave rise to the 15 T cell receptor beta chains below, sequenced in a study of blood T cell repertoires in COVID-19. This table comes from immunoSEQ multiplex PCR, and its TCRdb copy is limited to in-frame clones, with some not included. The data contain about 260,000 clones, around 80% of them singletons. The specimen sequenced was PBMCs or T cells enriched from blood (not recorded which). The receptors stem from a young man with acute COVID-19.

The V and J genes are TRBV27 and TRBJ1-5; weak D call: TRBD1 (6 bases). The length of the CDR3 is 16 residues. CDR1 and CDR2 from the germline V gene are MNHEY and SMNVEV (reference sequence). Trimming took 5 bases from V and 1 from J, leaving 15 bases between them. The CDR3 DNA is TGTGCCAGCAGTCCAGGGGACACGGGAAGCAATCAGCCCCAGCATTTT. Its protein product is CASSPGDTGSNQPQHF.

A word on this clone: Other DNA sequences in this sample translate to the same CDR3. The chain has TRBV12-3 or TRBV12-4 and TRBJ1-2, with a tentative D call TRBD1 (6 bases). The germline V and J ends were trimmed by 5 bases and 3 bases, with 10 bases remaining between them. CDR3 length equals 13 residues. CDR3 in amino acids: CASSGQGYYGYTF. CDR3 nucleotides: TGTGCCAGCAGTGGGCAGGGGTACTATGGCTACACCTTC.

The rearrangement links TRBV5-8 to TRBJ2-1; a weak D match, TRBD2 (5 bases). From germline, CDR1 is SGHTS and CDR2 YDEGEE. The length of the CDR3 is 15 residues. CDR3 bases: TGTGCGTGCAGTTCAGCGGAGAGCTCCTACAATGAGCAGTTCTTC. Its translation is CACSSAESSYNEQFF.

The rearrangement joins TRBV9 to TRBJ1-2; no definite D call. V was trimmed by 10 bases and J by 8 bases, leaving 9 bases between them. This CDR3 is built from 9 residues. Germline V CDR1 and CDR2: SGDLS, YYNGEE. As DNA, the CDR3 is TGTGCCGGATCGGGAGGCTACACCTTC. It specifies CAGSGGYTF.

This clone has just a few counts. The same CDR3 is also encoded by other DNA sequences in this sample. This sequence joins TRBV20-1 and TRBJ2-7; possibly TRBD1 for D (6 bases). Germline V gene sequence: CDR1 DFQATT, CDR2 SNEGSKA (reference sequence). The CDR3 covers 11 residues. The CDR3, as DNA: TGCAGTGCCAGAGGACAGTACGAGCAGTACGTC. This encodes CSARGQYEQYV.

CDR3 DNA sequence: TGTGCCAGCACCTCCATGGACAGGGGAAATGAAAAACTGTTTTTT. Its translation is CASTSMDRGNEKLFF. This chain joins TRBV28 and TRBJ1-4, with 9 bases identical to TRBD1. The CDR3 consists of 15 residues. J gave up 5 bases and V 7 bases, and 8 bases lay outside the gene matches. Germline-derived CDR1 and CDR2 are MDHEN and SYDVKM. Variable domain in full (rest from reference TRBV28 and TRBJ1-4): DVKVTQSSRYLVKRTGEKVFLECVQDMDHENMFWYRQDPGLGLRLIYFSYDVKMKEKGDIPEGYSVSREKKERFSLILESASTNQTSMYLCASTSMDRGNEKLFFGSGTQLSVL.

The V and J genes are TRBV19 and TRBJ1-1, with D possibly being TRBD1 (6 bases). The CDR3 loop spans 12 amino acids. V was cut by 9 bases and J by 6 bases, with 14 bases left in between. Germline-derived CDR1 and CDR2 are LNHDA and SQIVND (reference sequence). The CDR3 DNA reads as TGTGCCAGCGCCTATAAGGGGGCTGAAGCTTTCTTT. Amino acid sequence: CASAYKGAEAFF.

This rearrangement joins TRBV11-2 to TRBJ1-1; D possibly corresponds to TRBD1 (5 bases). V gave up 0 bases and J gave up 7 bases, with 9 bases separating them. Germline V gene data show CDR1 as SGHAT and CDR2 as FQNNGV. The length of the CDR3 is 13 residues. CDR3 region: CASSLDQGFEAFF. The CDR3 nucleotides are TGTGCCAGCAGCTTAGATCAGGGCTTTGAAGCTTTCTTT.

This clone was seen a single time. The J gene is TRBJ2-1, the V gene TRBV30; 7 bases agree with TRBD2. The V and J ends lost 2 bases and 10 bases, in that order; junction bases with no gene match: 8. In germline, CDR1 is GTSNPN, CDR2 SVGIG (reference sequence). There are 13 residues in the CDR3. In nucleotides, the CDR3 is TGTGCCTGGAGTTTCCCACCAGCGGGAGAGCAGTTCTTC. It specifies CAWSFPPAGEQFF.

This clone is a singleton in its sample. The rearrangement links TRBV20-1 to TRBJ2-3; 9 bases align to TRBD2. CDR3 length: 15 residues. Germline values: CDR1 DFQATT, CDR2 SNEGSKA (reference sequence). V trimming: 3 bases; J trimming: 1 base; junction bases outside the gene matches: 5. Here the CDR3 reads CSASKASGGTDTQYF. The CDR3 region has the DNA TGCAGTGCTAGTAAGGCTAGCGGGGGCACAGATACGCAGTATTTT.

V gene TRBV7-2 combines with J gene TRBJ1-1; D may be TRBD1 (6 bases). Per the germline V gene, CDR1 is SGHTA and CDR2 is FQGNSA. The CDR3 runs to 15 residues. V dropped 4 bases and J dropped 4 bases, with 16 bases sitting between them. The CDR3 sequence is CASSSLQGRPTEAFF. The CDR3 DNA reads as TGTGCCAGCAGCTCTCTACAGGGTAGACCCACTGAAGCTTTCTTT.

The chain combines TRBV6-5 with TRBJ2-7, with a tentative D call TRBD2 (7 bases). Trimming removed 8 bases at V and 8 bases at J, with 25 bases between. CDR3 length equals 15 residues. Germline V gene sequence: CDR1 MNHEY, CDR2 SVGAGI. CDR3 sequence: CASHSGGGEDKQQYV. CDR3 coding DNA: TGTGCCAGCCATTCAGGAGGGGGGGAGGACAAACAGCAGTACGTC.

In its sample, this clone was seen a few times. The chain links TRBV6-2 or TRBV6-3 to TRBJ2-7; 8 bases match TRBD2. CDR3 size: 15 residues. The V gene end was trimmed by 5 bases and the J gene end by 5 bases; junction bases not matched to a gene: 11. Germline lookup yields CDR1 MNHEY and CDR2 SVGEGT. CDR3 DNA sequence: TGTGCCAGCAGTCCCGGGGGGGCAGGGAAGGACGAGCAGTACGTC. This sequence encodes CASSPGGAGKDEQYV.

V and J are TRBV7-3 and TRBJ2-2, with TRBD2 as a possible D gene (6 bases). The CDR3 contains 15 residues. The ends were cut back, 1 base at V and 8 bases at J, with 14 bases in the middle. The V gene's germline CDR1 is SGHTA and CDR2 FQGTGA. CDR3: CASSLRLRDKGELFF. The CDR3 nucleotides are TGTGCCAGCAGCTTAAGACTGCGGGATAAAGGGGAGCTGTTTTTT.

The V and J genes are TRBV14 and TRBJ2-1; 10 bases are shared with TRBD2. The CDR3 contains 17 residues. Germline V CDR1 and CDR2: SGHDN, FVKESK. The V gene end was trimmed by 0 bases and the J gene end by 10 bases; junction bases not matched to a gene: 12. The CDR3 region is CASSQDFSSGRKVEQFF. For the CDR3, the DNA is TGTGCCAGCAGCCAAGATTTTTCTAGCGGGAGAAAAGTAGAGCAGTTCTTC.